This TCR beta chain was identified during a study of shared clonotypes between healthy human individuals. A note on this clone: Its specificity is unknown.

The data were produced by immunoSEQ multiplex PCR, yet TCRdb's version contains in-frame clones alone and is incomplete. The sample lists a few million clones, 85% to 95% seen once, with about 0.39% in the top ten. Study-level results: Richness estimates generally favored naive over memory subsets.

This receptor was obtained from a man aged 18 to 35 in good health. Some clones in this sample may be carry-over from other donors' samples. The sequencing input was naive CD4+ T cells from PBMCs. Subset in this sample: CD45RA+ positively selected.

The chain's CDR3 is CASTVAGGRQPQHF. The CDR3 DNA reads TGTGCCAGCACCGTCGCGGGGGGGCGTCAGCCCCAGCATTTT. The chain has TRBV7-2 and TRBJ1-5; D may be TRBD1 (6 bases). The CDR3 runs 14 residues. V lost 7 bases and J 6 bases, leaving 16 bases between the germline ends. CDR1 SGHTA and CDR2 FQGNSA come from the germline V gene.